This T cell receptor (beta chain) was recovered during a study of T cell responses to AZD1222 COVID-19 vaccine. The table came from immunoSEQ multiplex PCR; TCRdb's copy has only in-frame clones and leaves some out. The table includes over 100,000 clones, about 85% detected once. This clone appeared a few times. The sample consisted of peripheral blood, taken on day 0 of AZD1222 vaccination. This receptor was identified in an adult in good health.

CDR3 sequence: CASSRLGSATNEKLFF. CDR3 nucleotide sequence: TGTGCCAGCTCACGTCTCGGAAGTGCAACTAATGAAAAACTGTTTTTT. The chain is built from TRBV18 and TRBJ1-4; unclear D gene. The germline V gene has CDR1 KGHSH and CDR2 LQKENI. The V gene lost 4 bases and the J gene lost 0 bases, with 12 bases spanning the gap. The CDR3 loop spans 16 amino acids.